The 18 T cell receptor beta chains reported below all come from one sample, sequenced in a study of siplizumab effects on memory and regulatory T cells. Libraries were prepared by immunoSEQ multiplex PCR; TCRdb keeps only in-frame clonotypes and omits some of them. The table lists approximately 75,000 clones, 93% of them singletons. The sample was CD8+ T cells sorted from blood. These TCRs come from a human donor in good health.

The CDR3 bases are TGCGCCAGCAGCTTGGTCGTTTCCTACGAGCAGTACTTC. This sequence encodes CASSLVVSYEQYF. The chain has TRBV5-1 and TRBJ2-7; no firm D call. The germline gives CDR1 SGHRS, CDR2 YFSETQ. The CDR3 sequence is 13 residues long. Trimming took off 0 bases at V and 1 base at J, with 5 bases between the two ends.

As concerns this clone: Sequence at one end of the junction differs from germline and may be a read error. The CDR3 DNA follows: TGTGCCAGTAGTCCCGCCGGGACACCCACCCGCTTC. It translates to CASSPAGTPTRF. The chain links TRBV19 to TRBJ2-4; a weak D match, TRBD1 (6 bases). The CDR3 is made up of 12 amino acids. Germline V gene lookup returns CDR1 LNHDA and CDR2 SQIVND (reference sequence).

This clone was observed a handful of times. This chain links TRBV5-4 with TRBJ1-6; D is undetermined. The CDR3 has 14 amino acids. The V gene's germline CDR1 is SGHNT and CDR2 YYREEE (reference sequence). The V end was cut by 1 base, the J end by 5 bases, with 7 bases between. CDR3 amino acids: CASSLTDDNSPLHF. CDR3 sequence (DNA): TGTGCCAGCAGCTTGACTGATGATAATTCACCCCTCCACTTT.

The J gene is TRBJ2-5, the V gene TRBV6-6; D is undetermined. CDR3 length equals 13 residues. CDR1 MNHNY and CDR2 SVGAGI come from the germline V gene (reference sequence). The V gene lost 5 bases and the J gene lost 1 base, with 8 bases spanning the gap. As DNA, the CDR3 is TGTGCCAGCAGTGGTTGGATCCAAGAGACCCAGTACTTC. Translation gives CASSGWIQETQYF.

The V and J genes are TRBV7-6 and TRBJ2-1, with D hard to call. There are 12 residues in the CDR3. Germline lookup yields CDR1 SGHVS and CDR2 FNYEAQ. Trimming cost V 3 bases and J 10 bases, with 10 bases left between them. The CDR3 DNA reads TGTGCCAGCAGCTTCGGAGCTCGGGAGCAGTTCTTC. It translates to CASSFGAREQFF.

The CDR3 region is CASSQSPGQVSGNTIYF. The CDR3 DNA reads as TGCGCCAGCAGTCAATCACCGGGACAGGTCTCTGGAAACACCATATATTTT. The rearrangement links TRBV23-1 to TRBJ1-3, with TRBD1 matching over 8 bases. TRBV23-1 carries the ORF label, with uncertain function. Trimming took 0 bases from V and 0 from J; bases not matched to a gene: 4. The CDR3 runs 17 residues.

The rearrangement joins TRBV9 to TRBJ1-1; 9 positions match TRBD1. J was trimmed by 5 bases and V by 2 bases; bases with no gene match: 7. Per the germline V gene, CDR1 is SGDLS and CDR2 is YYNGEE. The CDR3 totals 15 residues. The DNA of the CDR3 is TGTGCCAGCAGCGTCGGGACAGGGTGGGGTACTGAAGCTTTCTTT. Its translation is CASSVGTGWGTEAFF. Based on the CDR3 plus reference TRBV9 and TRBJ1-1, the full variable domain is DSGVTQTPKHLITATGQRVTLRCSPRSGDLSVYWYQQSLDQGLQFLIQYYNGEERAKGNILERFSAQQFPDLHSELNLSSLELGDSALYFCASSVGTGWGTEAFFGQGTRLTVV.

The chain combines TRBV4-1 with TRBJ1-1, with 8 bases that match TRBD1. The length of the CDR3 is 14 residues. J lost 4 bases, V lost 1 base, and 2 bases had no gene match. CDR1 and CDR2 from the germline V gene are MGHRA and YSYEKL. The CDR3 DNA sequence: TGCGCCAGCAGCCAAGTAACAGGGGGCACTGAAGCTTTCTTT. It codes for CASSQVTGGTEAFF.

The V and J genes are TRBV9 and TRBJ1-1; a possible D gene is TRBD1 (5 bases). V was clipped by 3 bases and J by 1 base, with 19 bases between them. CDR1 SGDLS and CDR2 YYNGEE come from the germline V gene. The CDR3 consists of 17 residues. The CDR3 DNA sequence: TGTGCCAGCAGCGCTTGGGACTTGGCCGGGGAGAACACTGAAGCTTTCTTT. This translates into CASSAWDLAGENTEAFF.

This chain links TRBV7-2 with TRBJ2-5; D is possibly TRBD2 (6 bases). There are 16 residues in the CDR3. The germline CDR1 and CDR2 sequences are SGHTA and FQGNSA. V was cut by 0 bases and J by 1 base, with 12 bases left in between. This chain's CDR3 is CASSLAFSGPQETQYF. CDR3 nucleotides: TGTGCCAGCAGCTTAGCCTTTAGCGGCCCCCAAGAGACCCAGTACTTC. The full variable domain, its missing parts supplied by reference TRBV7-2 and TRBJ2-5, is GAGVSQSPSNKVTEKGKDVELRCDPISGHTALYWYRQSLGQGLEFLIYFQGNSAPDKSGLPSDRFSAERTGGSVSTLTIQRTQQEDSAVYLCASSLAFSGPQETQYFGPGTRLLVL.

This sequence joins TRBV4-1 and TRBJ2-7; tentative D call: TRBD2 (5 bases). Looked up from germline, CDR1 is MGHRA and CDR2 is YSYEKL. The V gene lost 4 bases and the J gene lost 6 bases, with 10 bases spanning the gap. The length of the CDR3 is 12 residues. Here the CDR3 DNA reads TGCGCCAGCAGCCTGGGCGAGGGCGAGCAGTACTTC. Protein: CASSLGEGEQYF.

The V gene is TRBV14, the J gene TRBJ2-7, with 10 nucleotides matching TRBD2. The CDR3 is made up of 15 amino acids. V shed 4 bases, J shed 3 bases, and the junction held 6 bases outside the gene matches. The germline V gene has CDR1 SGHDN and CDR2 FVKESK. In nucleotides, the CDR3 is TGTGCCAGCAGCCCCCTTAGCGGGGGGTTCTACGAGCAGTACTTC. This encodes CASSPLSGGFYEQYF.

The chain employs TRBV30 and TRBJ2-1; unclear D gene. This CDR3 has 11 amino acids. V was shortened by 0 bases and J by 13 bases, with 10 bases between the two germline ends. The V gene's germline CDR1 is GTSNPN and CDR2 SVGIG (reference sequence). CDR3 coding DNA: TGTGCCTGGAGTGTTATGGGGTTTCAGTTCTTC. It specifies CAWSVMGFQFF.

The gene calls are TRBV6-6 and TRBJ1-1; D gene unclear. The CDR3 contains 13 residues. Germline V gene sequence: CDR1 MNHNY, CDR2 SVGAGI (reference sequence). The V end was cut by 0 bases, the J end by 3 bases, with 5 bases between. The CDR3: CASSYSWDTEAFF. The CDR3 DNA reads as TGTGCCAGCAGTTACTCATGGGACACTGAAGCTTTCTTT.

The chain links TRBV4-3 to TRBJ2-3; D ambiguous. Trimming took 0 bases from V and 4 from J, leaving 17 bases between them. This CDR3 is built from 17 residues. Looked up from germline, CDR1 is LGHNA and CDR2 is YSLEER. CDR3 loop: CASSQDSTGGMADTQYF. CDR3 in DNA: TGCGCCAGCAGCCAAGATAGTACCGGTGGCATGGCAGATACGCAGTATTTT.

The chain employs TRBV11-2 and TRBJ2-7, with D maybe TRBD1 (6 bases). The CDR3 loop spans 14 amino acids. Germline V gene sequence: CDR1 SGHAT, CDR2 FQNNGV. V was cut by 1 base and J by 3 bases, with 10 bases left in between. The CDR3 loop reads CASSLGQGNYEQYF. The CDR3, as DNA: TGTGCCAGCAGCTTAGGGCAGGGGAACTACGAGCAGTACTTC.

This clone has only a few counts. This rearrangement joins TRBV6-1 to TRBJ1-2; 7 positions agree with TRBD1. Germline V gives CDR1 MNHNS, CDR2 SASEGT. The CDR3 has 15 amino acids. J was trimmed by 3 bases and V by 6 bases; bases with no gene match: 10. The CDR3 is CASRGSTTGDYGYTF. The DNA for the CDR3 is TGTGCCAGCAGGGGGAGCACCACAGGGGACTATGGCTACACCTTC.

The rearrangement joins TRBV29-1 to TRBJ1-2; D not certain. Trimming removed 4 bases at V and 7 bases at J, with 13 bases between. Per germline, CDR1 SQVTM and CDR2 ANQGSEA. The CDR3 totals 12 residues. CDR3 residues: CSVVLWTAGYTF. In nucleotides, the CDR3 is TGCAGCGTTGTGCTATGGACGGCTGGCTACACCTTC.